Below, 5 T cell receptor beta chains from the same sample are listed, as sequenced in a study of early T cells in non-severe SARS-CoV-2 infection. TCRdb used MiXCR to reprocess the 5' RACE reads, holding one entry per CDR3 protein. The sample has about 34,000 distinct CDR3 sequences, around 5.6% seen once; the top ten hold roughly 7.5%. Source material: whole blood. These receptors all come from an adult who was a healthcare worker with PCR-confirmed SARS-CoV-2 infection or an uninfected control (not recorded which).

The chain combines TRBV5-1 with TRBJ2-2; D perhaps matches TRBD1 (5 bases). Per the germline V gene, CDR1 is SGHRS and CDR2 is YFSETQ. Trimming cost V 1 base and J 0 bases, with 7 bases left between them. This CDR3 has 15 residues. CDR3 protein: CASSLQGANTGELFF. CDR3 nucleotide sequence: TGCGCCAGCAGCTTGCAGGGCGCGAACACCGGGGAGCTGTTTTTT.

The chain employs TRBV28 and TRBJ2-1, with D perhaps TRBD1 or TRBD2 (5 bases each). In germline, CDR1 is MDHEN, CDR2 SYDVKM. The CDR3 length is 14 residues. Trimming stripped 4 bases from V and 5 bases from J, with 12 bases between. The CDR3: CASSSGSTNNEQFF. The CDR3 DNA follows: TGTGCCAGCAGTTCAGGGAGTACCAACAATGAGCAGTTCTTC. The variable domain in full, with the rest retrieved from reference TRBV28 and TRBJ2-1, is DVKVTQSSRYLVKRTGEKVFLECVQDMDHENMFWYRQDPGLGLRLIYFSYDVKMKEKGDIPEGYSVSREKKERFSLILESASTNQTSMYLCASSSGSTNNEQFFGPGTRLTVL.

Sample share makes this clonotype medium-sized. The CDR3 coding sequence is TGTGCCAGCAGTGACCTGAGCTCCTACGAGCAGTACTTC. Translated, it gives CASSDLSSYEQYF. The V call is TRBV27, the J call TRBJ2-7; D gene unclear. Between the trimmed V and J ends, which lost 5 bases and 0 bases, there was a span of 8 bases. CDR1 MNHEY and CDR2 SMNVEV come from the germline V gene (reference sequence). The length of the CDR3 is 13 residues.

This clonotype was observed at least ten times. Written as DNA, the CDR3 is TGCGCCAGCAGCTCTGGACTACATGAGCAGTTCTTC. It yields the protein CASSSGLHEQFF. The J gene is TRBJ2-1, the V gene TRBV10-2, with a weak D call TRBD2 (6 bases). V lost 6 bases to trimming and J lost 8 bases, with 11 bases between them. The length of the CDR3 is 12 residues. The germline V gene encodes CDR1 WSHSY and CDR2 SAAADI.

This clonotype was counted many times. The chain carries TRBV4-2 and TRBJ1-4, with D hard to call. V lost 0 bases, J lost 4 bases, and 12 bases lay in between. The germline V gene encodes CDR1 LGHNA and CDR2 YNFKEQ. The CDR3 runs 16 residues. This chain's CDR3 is CASSQEGGRNNEKLFF. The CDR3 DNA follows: TGTGCCAGCAGCCAAGAGGGTGGCAGAAATAATGAAAAACTGTTTTTT.